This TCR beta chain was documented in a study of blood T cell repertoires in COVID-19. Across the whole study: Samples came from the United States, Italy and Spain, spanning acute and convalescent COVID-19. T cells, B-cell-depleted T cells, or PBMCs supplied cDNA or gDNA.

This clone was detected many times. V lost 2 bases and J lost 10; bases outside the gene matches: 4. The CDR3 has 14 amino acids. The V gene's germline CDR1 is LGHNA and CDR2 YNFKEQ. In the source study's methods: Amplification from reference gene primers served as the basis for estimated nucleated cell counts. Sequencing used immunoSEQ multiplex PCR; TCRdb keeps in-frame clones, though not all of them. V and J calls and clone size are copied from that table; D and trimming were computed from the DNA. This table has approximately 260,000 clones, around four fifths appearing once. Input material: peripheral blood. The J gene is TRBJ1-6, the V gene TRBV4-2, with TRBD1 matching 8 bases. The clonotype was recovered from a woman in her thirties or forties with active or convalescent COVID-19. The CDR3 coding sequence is TGTGCCAGCAGCCAACAGGACAGGGAATCACCCCTCCACTTT. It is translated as CASSQQDRESPLHF.